This T cell receptor (beta chain) was obtained from a study of T cells in Graves' hyperthyroidism and ophthalmopathy. Diagnosing involved the use of clinical symptoms, serum thyroxine and TRAb, thyroid ultrasound and orbital computed tomography. The table lists this clonotype with a few counts. No antigen is known for it. Notes on the study in general: A model of 13 V-J pairs discriminated ophthalmopathy from stable hyperthyroidism.

The CDR3 is 18 amino acids. V shed 3 bases and J 0 bases; nucleotides not matched to a gene: 7. Germline V CDR1 and CDR2: SGHVS, FNYEAQ. Authors of the study amplified TCR beta CDR3 regions from RNA transcripts. HTBI primers were employed in a first-round RT-PCR of the TCR CDR3. One entry per CDR3 protein, called by TCRdb with MiXCR from the multiplex PCR reads. The table has 300,000 to 450,000 distinct CDR3 sequences, roughly 15% seen once. Sequencing input: blood. The rearrangement joins TRBV7-6 to TRBJ2-5; 13 bases agree with TRBD2. The origin of this receptor is a woman aged 30 to 39 with Graves' ophthalmopathy. CDR3 protein: CASSLKGTSGTYQETQYF. The CDR3 coding sequence is TGTGCCAGCAGCTTGAAAGGGACTAGCGGGACGTACCAAGAGACCCAGTACTTC.